The 27 T cell receptor beta chains reported below all come from one sample, sequenced in a study of blood T cells in healthy people across ages. A second PCR of 7 to 11 cycles used a sample-barcoded 5' primer and a J-beta primer mix. TCRdb independently ran MiXCR on the 5' RACE reads; one entry per CDR3 protein. The sample carries over 600,000 distinct CDR3 sequences, around 20% recorded once. Sample: blood. The receptors were sampled from a man aged 65 to 85 in good health.

This chain links TRBV20-1 with TRBJ1-1, with D tentatively TRBD1 (6 bases). The CDR3 has 13 amino acids. The germline gives CDR1 DFQATT, CDR2 SNEGSKA (reference sequence). V lost 4 bases to trimming and J lost 1 base, with 10 bases between them. CDR3 nucleotides: TGCAGTGCTACGGACAGAAGGAACACTGAAGCTTTCTTT. Translated, it gives CSATDRRNTEAFF.

V gene TRBV4-3 combines with J gene TRBJ2-4; D is undetermined. The germline gives CDR1 LGHNA, CDR2 YSLEER. V dropped 0 bases and J dropped 0 bases, with 9 bases sitting between them. The CDR3 contains 16 residues. This CDR3 is CASSQDTRLAKNIQYF. The CDR3 DNA sequence: TGCGCCAGCAGCCAAGACACCCGGCTAGCCAAAAACATTCAGTACTTC.

V and J are TRBV7-9 and TRBJ1-3; 7 nucleotides line up with TRBD1. The length of the CDR3 is 16 residues. After removal of 1 base from V and 0 bases from J, the junction contained 3 bases not matched to a gene. Germline V gives CDR1 SEHNR, CDR2 FQNEAQ (reference sequence). CDR3 nucleotides: TGTGCCAGCAGCTTAGGAGGGACAGACTCTGGAAACACCATATATTTT. Translating gives CASSLGGTDSGNTIYF.

This rearrangement joins TRBV29-1 to TRBJ2-5, with D perhaps assigned TRBD1 or TRBD2 (6 bases each). CDR1 SQVTM and CDR2 ANQGSEA come from the germline V gene. The CDR3 sequence is 13 residues long. V lost 5 bases to trimming and J lost 9 bases, with 19 bases between them. The CDR3 DNA reads as TGCAGCGTTTCCCCGGGGGCGCAGGAGGCCCAGTACTTC. As protein: CSVSPGAQEAQYF.

V usage is TRBV9 and J usage is TRBJ2-1, with a weak D call TRBD1 (6 bases). CDR3 length: 15 residues. CDR1 is SGDLS and CDR2 is YYNGEE in the germline V gene. The V end was cut by 0 bases, the J end by 4 bases, with 11 bases between. DNA of the CDR3: TGTGCCAGCAGCGTAGACATTGGGACATACAATGAGCAGTTCTTC. This translates into CASSVDIGTYNEQFF.

This clonotype was counted only a few times. This chain connects TRBV20-1 to TRBJ1-5; 8 bases align to TRBD1. This CDR3 is built from 14 residues. Germline values: CDR1 DFQATT, CDR2 SNEGSKA (reference sequence). V shed 5 bases and J 0 bases; nucleotides not matched to a gene: 3. CDR3 sequence reads: CSALDRDSNQPQHF. CDR3 sequence (DNA): TGCAGTGCTCTGGACAGGGATAGCAATCAGCCCCAGCATTTT.

To note about this clonotype: One end of the junction varies from germline; a read error may be responsible. The V call is TRBV5-1, the J call TRBJ2-2; 9 bases align to TRBD2. The length of the CDR3 is 17 residues. In germline, CDR1 is SGHRS, CDR2 YFSETQ. In DNA form, the CDR3 reads TGCGCCAGTAGCTTGGCCGTTAGCGGGAGGAACACCGGGGAGCTGTTTTTT. Translated: CASSLAVSGRNTGELFF.

J is TRBJ2-1 and V is TRBV6-5; D might be TRBD1 (7 bases). Germline loops: CDR1 MNHEY, CDR2 SVGAGI. The CDR3 spans 13 residues. V lost 3 bases, J lost 8 bases, and 11 bases lay in between. CDR3 residues: CASSYDREDEQFF. The CDR3 region has the DNA TGTGCCAGCAGTTATGACAGGGAGGATGAGCAGTTCTTC.

V is TRBV20-1 and J is TRBJ2-1, with TRBD2 identical over 14 bases. Germline V gene data show CDR1 as DFQATT and CDR2 as SNEGSKA (reference sequence). V lost 6 bases, J lost 8 bases, and 9 bases stayed unmatched. The CDR3 runs to 15 residues. The CDR3 loop is CSARLAGGPVDEQFF. DNA of the CDR3: TGCAGTGCCAGACTAGCGGGAGGGCCGGTGGATGAGCAGTTCTTC.

This clonotype was counted a few times. This sequence joins TRBV29-1 and TRBJ2-1; D might be TRBD2 (5 bases). The germline V gene encodes CDR1 SQVTM and CDR2 ANQGSEA. The CDR3 is made up of 15 amino acids. V was shortened by 4 bases and J by 8 bases, with 21 bases between the two germline ends. Here the CDR3 reads CSVAMGVGVGDEQFF. CDR3 nucleotide sequence: TGCAGCGTTGCGATGGGAGTTGGCGTGGGCGATGAGCAGTTCTTC.

A word on this clonotype: This clone may be a read error of a much larger clone one base away. The chain carries TRBV24-1 and TRBJ2-5; 10 bases match TRBD1. Germline lookup yields CDR1 KGHDR and CDR2 SFDVKD. The CDR3 length is 17 residues. CDR3 in DNA: TGTGCCACCAGGAACCCGGGACAGGGGCACATGGCAGAGGCCCAGTACTTC. Protein: CATRNPGQGHMAEAQYF.

A few counts support this clonotype. This chain joins TRBV20-1 and TRBJ2-1; D possibly uses TRBD1 or TRBD2 (6 bases each). From germline, CDR1 is DFQATT and CDR2 SNEGSKA (reference sequence). The CDR3 runs 17 residues. V was trimmed by 5 bases and J by 4 bases, leaving 24 bases between them. As DNA, the CDR3 is TGCAGTGCTCCTGGACACTATAGCGGAGGGGGATACAATGAGCAGTTCTTC. Translation gives CSAPGHYSGGGYNEQFF.

This clonotype turned up a few times. V gene TRBV11-2 combines with J gene TRBJ2-5; 13 bases match TRBD2. The V and J ends lost 4 bases and 2 bases, in that order; junction bases with no gene match: 4. The germline gives CDR1 SGHAT, CDR2 FQNNGV. The CDR3 spans 16 residues. The CDR3 here is CASSSGTSGKQETQYF. For the CDR3, the DNA is TGTGCCAGCAGCTCCGGGACTAGCGGGAAACAAGAGACCCAGTACTTC.

This clonotype was counted at least ten times. The rearrangement uses TRBV20-1 and TRBJ2-5; 7 nucleotides agree with TRBD1. Per the germline V gene, CDR1 is DFQATT and CDR2 is SNEGSKA (reference sequence). The CDR3 sequence is 14 residues long. Unmatched junction bases numbered 2, after V lost 1 base and J lost 0 bases. CDR3 residues: CSARGQGYQETQYF. In DNA form, the CDR3 reads TGCAGTGCTAGAGGACAGGGCTACCAAGAGACCCAGTACTTC.

The chain is built from TRBV2 and TRBJ1-2; 9 positions agree with TRBD1. The germline gives CDR1 SNHLY, CDR2 FYNNEI. This CDR3 has 15 residues. The trim removed 6 bases at V and 4 bases at J, leaving 9 bases unmatched. Here the CDR3 DNA reads TGTGCCAGCAGGCCCGGACAGGGGTTGGGCTATGGCTACACCTTC. It translates to CASRPGQGLGYGYTF.

V usage is TRBV5-1 and J usage is TRBJ1-1, with unresolved D. CDR3 length equals 14 residues. V shed 2 bases and J shed 1 base, with 9 bases lying between them. Per the germline V gene, CDR1 is SGHRS and CDR2 is YFSETQ. The CDR3 here is CASSFRQTNTEAFF. The DNA for the CDR3 is TGCGCCAGCAGCTTTCGGCAGACGAACACTGAAGCTTTCTTT.

There are many counts of this clonotype. This chain uses TRBV7-9 with TRBJ2-3, with a possible D match to TRBD2 (5 bases). Germline V gives CDR1 SEHNR, CDR2 FQNEAQ (reference sequence). This CDR3 comprises 13 residues. Deletions cut 8 bases from V and 0 bases from J, with 9 bases between. In nucleotides, the CDR3 is TGTGCCAGCGGTTCTAGCAGCACAGATACGCAGTATTTT. This gives the protein CASGSSSTDTQYF.

The chain uses TRBV19 and TRBJ2-1; D possibly corresponds to TRBD2 (6 bases). Germline V CDR1 and CDR2: LNHDA, SQIVND (reference sequence). Trimming left V 3 bases short and J 10 bases short, with 19 bases between. The CDR3 has 15 amino acids. The CDR3, as DNA: TGTGCCAGTAGTATGTCGACAGCGGGTGTTAGGGAGCAGTTCTTC. It is translated as CASSMSTAGVREQFF.

This clonotype was counted at least ten times. The chain employs TRBV7-9 and TRBJ1-4; unclear D gene. Germline assignment: CDR1 SEHNR and CDR2 FQNEAQ (reference sequence). The V gene lost 0 bases and the J gene lost 7 bases, with 12 bases spanning the gap. There are 15 residues in the CDR3. The CDR3 is CASSLALGVSEKLFF. DNA for the CDR3: TGTGCCAGCAGCTTAGCTCTGGGCGTGAGTGAAAAACTGTTTTTT. The entire variable domain, with the rest obtained from reference TRBV7-9 and TRBJ1-4, is as follows: DTGVSQNPRHKITKRGQNVTFRCDPISEHNRLYWYRQTLGQGPEFLTYFQNEAQLEKSRLLSDRFSAERPKGSFSTLEIQRTEQGDSAMYLCASSLALGVSEKLFFGSGTQLSVL.

This chain joins TRBV28 and TRBJ1-1, with D uncertain. The CDR3 loop spans 14 amino acids. CDR1 and CDR2 (germline): MDHEN, SYDVKM. Trimming removed 5 bases at V and 4 bases at J, with 14 bases between. This chain's CDR3 is CASSPPAGATEAFF. The CDR3 region has the DNA TGTGCCAGCAGTCCCCCCGCGGGAGCCACTGAAGCTTTCTTT.

In this sample, this clonotype turned up many times. J is TRBJ2-5 and V is TRBV4-1; D tentatively reads TRBD1 or TRBD2 (5 bases each). Trimming stripped 0 bases from V and 1 base from J, with 15 bases between. Germline CDR1 MGHRA, CDR2 YSYEKL. The CDR3 runs 17 residues. CDR3 in DNA: TGCGCCAGCAGCCAAGAGCCCTTCGGGGCTAGCCAAGAGACCCAGTACTTC. Protein sequence: CASSQEPFGASQETQYF.

The genes are TRBV20-1 and TRBJ2-1; D gene ambiguous. This CDR3 has 12 residues. Germline loops: CDR1 DFQATT, CDR2 SNEGSKA (reference sequence). Deletions cut 5 bases from V and 3 bases from J, with 8 bases between. The CDR3: CSAQTGYNEQFF. CDR3 coding DNA: TGCAGTGCTCAGACTGGCTACAATGAGCAGTTCTTC.

This chain's CDR3 is CASSTGLAGGPGTDTQYF. CDR3 DNA sequence: TGTGCCAGCAGCACGGGACTAGCGGGAGGGCCGGGGACAGATACGCAGTATTTT. The rearrangement joins TRBV7-8 to TRBJ2-3, with 16 bases fitting TRBD2. The germline V gene has CDR1 SGHVS and CDR2 FQNEAQ. V lost 5 bases to trimming and J lost 3 bases; unmatched junction nucleotides: 8. The CDR3 is 18 residues long.

This clonotype was detected a few times. The CDR3 bases are TGTGCCAGCAGGGACACGGGACAGGGAATCTTTTGGCAGTACTTC. Its protein is CASRDTGQGIFWQYF. The genes are TRBV28 and TRBJ2-7; 9 bases match TRBD1. Germline CDR1 reads MDHEN; CDR2 reads SYDVKM. CDR3 size: 15 residues. Trimming cost V 6 bases and J 9 bases; bases outside gene matches: 15.

The chain recombines TRBV9 with TRBJ1-2; unclear D gene. The CDR3 loop spans 14 amino acids. V shed 0 bases and J shed 6 bases, with 12 bases lying between them. Germline-derived CDR1 and CDR2 are SGDLS and YYNGEE. CDR3 residues: CASSVAENPHGYTF. CDR3 bases: TGTGCCAGCAGCGTAGCGGAAAATCCTCATGGCTACACCTTC.

This clonotype occurred a few times. The V and J genes are TRBV6-2 or TRBV6-3 and TRBJ2-2, with TRBD2 identical over 13 bases. Per the germline V gene, CDR1 is MNHEY and CDR2 is SVGEGT. This CDR3 spans 18 amino acids. After removal of 0 bases from V and 4 bases from J, the junction contained 5 bases not matched to a gene. The DNA for the CDR3 is TGTGCCAGCAGTTACTCGAAACTAGCGGGAGGGTCCACCGGGGAGCTGTTTTTT. This gives the protein CASSYSKLAGGSTGELFF.

This clonotype was observed a handful of times. The junction departs from germline at one end; a sequencing error may be responsible. The chain is built from TRBV5-1 and TRBJ2-2, with 11 bases matching TRBD2. This CDR3 region has 13 residues. Germline V gives CDR1 SGHRS, CDR2 YFSETQ. Written as DNA, the CDR3 is TGCGCCAGCTCGACTAGCGGGGCCGGGGAGCCGTTTTTT. Translated: CASSTSGAGEPFF.